This TCR beta chain was profiled in a study of T cell repertoires in ileal Crohn's disease. For the study at large: Over 30% were active smokers at surgery; median disease duration was approximately 8.5 years.

Per sample, roughly 0.5 micrograms of biopsy DNA were TCRB immunosequenced. Profiling relied on immunoSEQ multiplex PCR, and the TCRdb table lists in-frame clones only, not all of them. The table lists 16,000 or so clones, less than 85% of them singletons, with less than 5% in the top ten. Regarding this clone: Its cognate antigen is unknown.

The V and J ends lost 6 bases and 1 base respectively, with 10 bases between them. CDR1 and CDR2 (germline): MNHEY, SVGAGI. CDR3 size: 14 residues. Overall study findings and caveats: All patients with clonality above 26.8% had endoscopic recurrence. Active smokers at surgery had more clonal expansions than non-smokers.

The clonotype comes from an adult with Crohn's disease. The chain employs TRBV6-5 and TRBJ2-1; no clear D. The sequenced sample consisted of ileal tissue. The CDR3 sequence is CASSLRVSYNEQFF. In DNA, the CDR3 is TGTGCCAGCAGCCTAAGAGTTTCCTACAATGAGCAGTTCTTC.